The sequence of this T cell receptor (beta chain) was determined in a study of blood T cell repertoires in COVID-19. The assay was immunoSEQ multiplex PCR, and TCRdb's table has in-frame clones only and misses some. This table has 380,000 or so clones, approximately 87% appearing once. The germline V gene has CDR1 MGHRA and CDR2 YSYEKL. CDR3 size: 13 residues. V dropped 2 bases and J dropped 5 bases, with 10 bases sitting between them. The sequenced material came from PBMCs or T cells enriched from blood (not recorded which). This TCR was recovered from a man aged 25-45 years who had recovered from COVID-19. The V gene is TRBV4-1, the J gene TRBJ2-7, with D maybe TRBD2 (6 bases). This CDR3 reads CASSQFGGDEQYF. In DNA form, the CDR3 reads TGCGCCAGCAGCCAATTTGGCGGGGACGAGCAGTACTTC.